This passage covers 5 T cell receptor beta chains from one sample sequenced in a study of blood T cell repertoires in COVID-19. Repertoires were generated with immunoSEQ multiplex PCR, while TCRdb's copy carries only in-frame clones and drops some. The repertoire holds some 530,000 clones, with roughly nine tenths as singletons. Sequencing was carried out using PBMCs or T cells enriched from blood (not recorded which). The receptors come from a woman in her sixties who had recovered from COVID-19.

V gene TRBV10-2 combines with J gene TRBJ1-1; 7 bases align to TRBD1. Germline CDR1 and CDR2: WSHSY and SAAADI. This CDR3 contains 12 residues. V lost 6 bases, J lost 8 bases, and 6 bases stayed unmatched. CDR3 DNA: TGCGCCAGCAGCTCGGGACAGCTCGAAGCTTTCTTT. Translation: CASSSGQLEAFF.

This sequence joins TRBV27 and TRBJ1-6, with D maybe TRBD1 (5 bases). Trimming shortened V by 5 bases and J by 7 bases, and 9 bases separated the two germline ends. CDR3 length: 13 amino acids. Looked up from germline, CDR1 is MNHEY and CDR2 is SMNVEV (reference sequence). The CDR3 spells CASSQGSNSPLHF. In DNA form, the CDR3 reads TGTGCCAGCAGTCAGGGTTCAAATTCACCCCTCCACTTT.

This chain links TRBV7-8 with TRBJ2-5; D perhaps matches TRBD2 (6 bases). V lost 1 base and J 2 bases, leaving 14 bases between the germline ends. The CDR3 is 16 residues long. The germline V gene has CDR1 SGHVS and CDR2 FQNEAQ. The CDR3 loop is CASSLGVGGNQETQYF. The DNA for the CDR3 is TGTGCCAGCAGCTTAGGAGTGGGGGGTAATCAAGAGACCCAGTACTTC.

The chain employs TRBV19 and TRBJ1-5, with D possibly matching TRBD1 (6 bases). Germline V gives CDR1 LNHDA, CDR2 SQIVND (reference sequence). Trimming removed 10 bases at V and 0 bases at J, with 16 bases between. The CDR3 spans 15 residues. CDR3 residues: CATEDSTHSNQPQHF. Written as DNA, the CDR3 is TGTGCCACAGAGGACAGCACCCATAGCAATCAGCCCCAGCATTTT.

This chain links TRBV4-1 with TRBJ2-1, with 12 bases matching TRBD2. Germline CDR1 reads MGHRA; CDR2 reads YSYEKL. The CDR3 length is 18 residues. V dropped 1 base and J dropped 6; count of bases not matched to a gene: 10. This chain's CDR3 is CASSQALAGGPRSNEQFF. CDR3 nucleotide sequence: TGCGCCAGCAGCCAAGCTCTAGCGGGGGGGCCTAGGTCCAATGAGCAGTTCTTC.